The present entry profiles one T cell receptor beta chain with its context. The data stem from a study of blood T cell repertoires in COVID-19. Assignments of participants to cohorts depended upon their own reported clinical history. The method was immunoSEQ multiplex PCR; TCRdb's version includes in-frame clones alone and lacks a portion of them. The table lists fewer than 250,000 clones, roughly 90% of them singletons. V dropped 6 bases and J dropped 7; count of bases not matched to a gene: 7. This CDR3 region has 14 residues. Germline V gene sequence: CDR1 MNHEY, CDR2 SMNVEV (reference sequence). The chain carries TRBV27 and TRBJ2-5, with 11 bases aligning to TRBD2. Input material: PBMCs or T cells enriched from blood (not recorded which). This receptor was taken from a woman under 30 who had recovered from COVID-19. CDR3 in DNA: TGTGCCAGCAGCTTTAGCGGGGGGGTAGGGACCCAGTACTTC. It encodes CASSFSGGVGTQYF.